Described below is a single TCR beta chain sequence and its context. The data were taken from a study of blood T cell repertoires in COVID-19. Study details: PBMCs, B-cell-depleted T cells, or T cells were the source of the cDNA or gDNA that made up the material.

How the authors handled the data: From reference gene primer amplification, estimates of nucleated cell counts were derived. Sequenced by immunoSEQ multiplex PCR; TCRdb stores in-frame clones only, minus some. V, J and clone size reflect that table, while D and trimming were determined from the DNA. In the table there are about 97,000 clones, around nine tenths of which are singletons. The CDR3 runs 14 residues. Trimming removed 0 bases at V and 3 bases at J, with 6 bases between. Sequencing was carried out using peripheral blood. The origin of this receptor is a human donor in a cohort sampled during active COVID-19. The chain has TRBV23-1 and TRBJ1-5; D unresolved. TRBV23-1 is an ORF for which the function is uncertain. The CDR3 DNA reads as TGCGCCAGCAGTCAATCTGAACTCAATCAGCCCCAGCATTTT. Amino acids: CASSQSELNQPQHF.